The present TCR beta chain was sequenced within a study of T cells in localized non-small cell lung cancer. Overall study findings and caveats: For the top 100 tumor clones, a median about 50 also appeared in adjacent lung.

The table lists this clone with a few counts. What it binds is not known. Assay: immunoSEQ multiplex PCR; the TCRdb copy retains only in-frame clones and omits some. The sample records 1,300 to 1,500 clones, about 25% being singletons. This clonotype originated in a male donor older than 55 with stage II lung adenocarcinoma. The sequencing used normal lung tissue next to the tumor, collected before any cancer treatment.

The DNA for the CDR3 is TGTGCCAGCAGCGTAGATGTAGCGGGGGGCTACAATGAGCAGTTCTTC. Its protein is CASSVDVAGGYNEQFF. The rearrangement uses TRBV9 and TRBJ2-1; TRBD2 matches 10 bases. The CDR3 covers 16 residues. Trimming removed 0 bases from V and 3 bases from J; junction bases left unmatched: 3. Germline V CDR1 and CDR2: SGDLS, YYNGEE.